This T cell receptor (beta chain) was observed in a study of cytomegalovirus exposure and HLA in healthy donors. V shed 4 bases and J shed 3 bases, with 15 bases lying between them. Germline V gives CDR1 SGDLS, CDR2 YYNGEE. CDR3 length: 15 amino acids. The PCR contained 60 Vbeta and 13 Jbeta primers. Profiling relied on immunoSEQ multiplex PCR, and the TCRdb table lists in-frame clones only, not all of them. The table has 210,000 or so clones, 70% to 80% seen once. This receptor was obtained from a girl between 2 and 10 years old in good health and CMV-seronegative. The chain carries TRBV9 and TRBJ2-3; D might be TRBD1 (6 bases). The sample consisted of PBMCs. This chain's CDR3 is CASSKTGLSTDTQYF. The CDR3 DNA follows: TGTGCCAGCAGCAAAACAGGGCTGTCAACAGATACGCAGTATTTT.